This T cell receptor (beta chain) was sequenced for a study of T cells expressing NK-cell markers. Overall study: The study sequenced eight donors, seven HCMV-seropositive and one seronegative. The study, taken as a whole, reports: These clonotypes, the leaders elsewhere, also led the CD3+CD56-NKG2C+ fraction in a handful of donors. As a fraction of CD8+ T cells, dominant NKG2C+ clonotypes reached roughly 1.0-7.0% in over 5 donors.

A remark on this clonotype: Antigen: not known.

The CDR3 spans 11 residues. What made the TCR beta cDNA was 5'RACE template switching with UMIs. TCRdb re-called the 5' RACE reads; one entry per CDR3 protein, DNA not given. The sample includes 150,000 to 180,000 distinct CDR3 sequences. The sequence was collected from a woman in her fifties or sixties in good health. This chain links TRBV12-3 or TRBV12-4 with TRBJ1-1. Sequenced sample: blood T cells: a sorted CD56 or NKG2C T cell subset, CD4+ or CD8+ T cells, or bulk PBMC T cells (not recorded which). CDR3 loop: CASSLNYDAFF.